What follows are 14 T cell receptor beta chains derived from one specimen sequenced in a study of CD4+ T cells in melanoma. Using immunoSEQ multiplex PCR, the repertoire was profiled, and TCRdb retains in-frame clones only, with some absent. Counted here are about 9,900 clones, around 73% occurring once; the ten biggest clones make up 24%. The sample consisted of tumor tissue. These receptors came from a human donor with melanoma.

The CDR3: CASSLRGRDGELFF. The CDR3 nucleotides read TGCGCCAGCAGCTTGCGGGGGCGCGACGGGGAGCTGTTTTTT. The chain recombines TRBV5-1 with TRBJ2-2; D may match TRBD1 or TRBD2 (6 bases each). The CDR3 spans 14 residues. The germline CDR1 and CDR2 sequences are SGHRS and YFSETQ. V dropped 1 base and J dropped 7 bases, with 11 bases sitting between them.

The J gene is TRBJ1-5, the V gene TRBV6-5; the D gene is possibly TRBD1 (5 bases). The CDR3 has 16 amino acids. Germline lookup yields CDR1 MNHEY and CDR2 SVGAGI. Trimming shortened V by 0 bases and J by 7 bases, and 16 bases separated the two germline ends. CDR3 amino acids: CASSYSLPGREQPQHF. CDR3 in DNA: TGTGCCAGCAGTTACTCTCTACCAGGGAGGGAGCAGCCCCAGCATTTT.

The rearrangement uses TRBV7-8 and TRBJ2-7, with D perhaps TRBD2 (5 bases). The CDR3 spans 15 residues. Trimming removed 5 bases from V and 3 bases from J, with 17 bases in between. Germline loops: CDR1 SGHVS, CDR2 FQNEAQ. The CDR3 region is CASSGQIEGRYEQYF. The CDR3, as DNA: TGTGCCAGCAGCGGGCAAATTGAGGGTCGCTACGAGCAGTACTTC. Variable domain in full (rest from reference TRBV7-8 and TRBJ2-7): GAGVSQSPRYKVAKRGQDVALRCDPISGHVSLFWYQQALGQGPEFLTYFQNEAQLDKSGLPSDRFFAERPEGSVSTLKIQRTQQEDSAVYLCASSGQIEGRYEQYFGPGTRLTVT.

The chain uses TRBV6-5 and TRBJ1-6; D uncertain. This CDR3 region has 15 residues. Trimming left V 0 bases short and J 6 bases short, with 9 bases between. In germline, CDR1 is MNHEY, CDR2 SVGAGI. The DNA for the CDR3 is TGTGCCAGCAGTTACTCGTTTGATCCTAATTCACCCCTCCACTTT. Translating gives CASSYSFDPNSPLHF.

The J gene is TRBJ2-7, the V gene TRBV5-6; D gene unclear. Deletions cut 3 bases from V and 7 bases from J, with 8 bases between. The V gene's germline CDR1 is SGHDT and CDR2 YYEEEE. This CDR3 has 11 residues. CDR3 coding DNA: TGTGCCAGCAGCTCGACCCGGGAGCAGTACTTC. It encodes CASSSTREQYF.

This clone was seen only a few times. V and J are TRBV4-2 and TRBJ2-7; D perhaps matches TRBD1 (6 bases). Per germline, CDR1 LGHNA and CDR2 YNFKEQ. Deletions cut 5 bases from V and 3 bases from J, with 17 bases between. The CDR3 runs to 15 residues. CDR3 coding DNA: TGTGCCAGCAGCTTATTCCCAGGGGATCGCTACGAGCAGTACTTC. Encoded protein: CASSLFPGDRYEQYF.

Written as DNA, the CDR3 is TGCAGTGGAGTTCTCTCCTACGAGCAGTACTTC. The encoded protein is CSGVLSYEQYF. The chain is built from TRBV20-1 and TRBJ2-7, with D uncertain. CDR1 and CDR2 (germline): DFQATT, SNEGSKA (reference sequence). This CDR3 has 11 residues. V shed 7 bases and J shed 0 bases, with 7 bases lying between them.

Within the sample, this clone is medium-sized. The chain is built from TRBV9 and TRBJ1-1; tentatively, D is TRBD1 (5 bases). The germline CDR1 and CDR2 sequences are SGDLS and YYNGEE. The CDR3 is 15 amino acids. V lost 3 bases and J 1 base, leaving 13 bases between the germline ends. DNA for the CDR3: TGTGCCAGCAGCGCGAGCGGGGGTCCGAACACTGAAGCTTTCTTT. Protein sequence: CASSASGGPNTEAFF.

Within the sample, this clone is medium-sized (0.01 to 0.1%). The chain has TRBV9 and TRBJ1-2; a weak D match, TRBD1 (6 bases). The CDR3 contains 16 residues. V was shortened by 0 bases and J by 0 bases, with 12 bases between the two germline ends. The germline V gene encodes CDR1 SGDLS and CDR2 YYNGEE. The CDR3 protein is CASSVASAGANYGYTF. CDR3 bases: TGTGCCAGCAGCGTAGCTTCGGCAGGGGCTAACTATGGCTACACCTTC.

The chain links TRBV6-1 to TRBJ1-1; TRBD1 agrees at 8 bases. This CDR3 has 14 amino acids. Trimming removed 8 bases from V and 1 base from J; junction bases left unmatched: 6. Per germline, CDR1 MNHNS and CDR2 SASEGT. CDR3 amino acids: CASGRQGKNTEAFF. The DNA of the CDR3 is TGTGCCAGCGGGCGACAGGGGAAGAACACTGAAGCTTTCTTT.

V usage is TRBV30 and J usage is TRBJ2-2, with D possibly being TRBD2 (6 bases). The CDR3 extends over 13 amino acids. V was trimmed by 2 bases and J by 7 bases, leaving 11 bases between them. Looked up from germline, CDR1 is GTSNPN and CDR2 is SVGIG (reference sequence). The CDR3 reads CAWSQLGGGELFF. The CDR3 nucleotides are TGTGCCTGGAGTCAACTCGGGGGCGGGGAGCTGTTTTTT.

The chain combines TRBV6-6 with TRBJ1-6, with TRBD1 matching over 9 bases. The CDR3 spans 16 residues. J gave up 10 bases and V 5 bases, and 12 bases lay outside the gene matches. Germline V gene lookup returns CDR1 MNHNY and CDR2 SVGAGI (reference sequence). The CDR3 coding sequence is TGTGCCAGCAGTCAAGGTACGGGACAGGGTAACTCACCCCTCCACTTT. This translates into CASSQGTGQGNSPLHF.

This chain uses TRBV9 with TRBJ1-6; weak D call: TRBD1 (6 bases). Trimming stripped 3 bases from V and 10 bases from J, with 17 bases between. The germline V gene has CDR1 SGDLS and CDR2 YYNGEE. The CDR3 is 15 amino acids. The DNA for the CDR3 is TGTGCCAGCAGCGCGAGACAGGAAGGGCAGTCACCCCTCCACTTT. Protein product: CASSARQEGQSPLHF.

This chain links TRBV5-5 with TRBJ1-5, with 8 positions matching TRBD1. Germline-derived CDR1 and CDR2 are SGHKS and YYEKEE (reference sequence). Unmatched junction bases numbered 7, after V lost 5 bases and J lost 3 bases. There are 15 residues in the CDR3. Written as DNA, the CDR3 is TGTGCCAGCAGTTTGACAGGGGTCACCAATCAGCCCCAGCATTTT. Its protein is CASSLTGVTNQPQHF. Combining the CDR3 with reference TRBV5-5 and TRBJ1-5 gives the whole variable domain DAGVTQSPTHLIKTRGQQVTLRCSPISGHKSVSWYQQVLGQGPQFIFQYYEKEERGRGNFPDRFSARQFPNYSSELNVNALLLGDSALYLCASSLTGVTNQPQHFGDGTRLSIL.